This passage covers 18 T cell receptor beta chains from one sample sequenced in a study of beta chain features in type 1 diabetes. These receptors' targets are unknown. Expressed TCRB transcripts were sequenced because the isolated RNA had all been reverse transcribed beforehand. Generated by immunoSEQ multiplex PCR, the TCRdb table keeps only in-frame clones and is missing some. The sample yields more than 250,000 clones, 14% to 15% seen once. Findings and caveats of the study: There was a moderate but significant shortening of TCRB CDR3s in all four CD4+ subsets of Type 1 diabetes patients.

Sequencing was performed on naive CD4+ T cells from blood. The receptors were sampled from a man between 18 and 29 years old with type 1 diabetes.

The rearrangement uses TRBV5-1 and TRBJ2-2; D gene unclear. The CDR3 covers 14 residues. V was shortened by 0 bases and J by 7 bases, with 10 bases between the two germline ends. Germline CDR1 is SGHRS and CDR2 is YFSETQ. CDR3 bases: TGCGCCAGCAGCTTGGGCTCCGACAACGGGGAGCTGTTTTTT. Amino acids: CASSLGSDNGELFF.

This clone was found a few times. The chain employs TRBV5-1 and TRBJ2-1; 14 nucleotides agree with TRBD2. Trimming took 4 bases from V and 6 from J; bases not matched to a gene: 6. The CDR3 sequence is 16 residues long. CDR1 is SGHRS and CDR2 is YFSETQ in the germline V gene. CDR3 loop: CASSPPGLAGANEQFF. CDR3 DNA sequence: TGCGCCAGCAGCCCGCCGGGACTAGCGGGGGCCAATGAGCAGTTCTTC.

This clone showed up just a few times. The chain carries TRBV7-8 and TRBJ2-7; TRBD2 matches at 7 bases. V gave up 7 bases and J gave up 3 bases; unmatched junction bases: 9. CDR3 length: 14 residues. Germline assignment: CDR1 SGHVS and CDR2 FQNEAQ. In DNA, the CDR3 is TGTGCCAGCACCTCAACCACGGGGGGCTACGAGCAGTACTTC. This sequence encodes CASTSTTGGYEQYF.

This sequence joins TRBV28 and TRBJ1-1; 8 nucleotides match TRBD1. The CDR3 is 18 amino acids. Trimming took 6 bases from V and 1 from J; bases not matched to a gene: 16. CDR1 and CDR2 from the germline V gene are MDHEN and SYDVKM. The CDR3 DNA is TGTGCCAGCAGCCGGGCGGGGGCAGGGGGCAGGGCGAACACTGAAGCTTTCTTT. Residues: CASSRAGAGGRANTEAFF.

This clone has only a few counts. The V call is TRBV28, the J call TRBJ1-3, with a tentative D call TRBD1 (6 bases). V was shortened by 3 bases and J by 5 bases, with 11 bases between the two germline ends. The CDR3 contains 14 residues. Germline V gene data show CDR1 as MDHEN and CDR2 as SYDVKM. CDR3: CASSLAGQRNTIYF. As DNA, the CDR3 is TGTGCCAGCAGTTTGGCCGGACAGAGAAACACCATATATTTT.

This clone came up a few times. This chain joins TRBV7-9 and TRBJ1-5; 9 bases line up with TRBD1. V gave up 4 bases and J gave up 2 bases; unmatched junction bases: 6. The CDR3 is 16 amino acids. The V gene's germline CDR1 is SEHNR and CDR2 FQNEAQ (reference sequence). The CDR3 reads CASSSGQGARNQPQHF. CDR3 sequence (DNA): TGTGCCAGCAGCTCGGGACAGGGAGCGCGCAATCAGCCCCAGCATTTT.

The chain is built from TRBV7-6 and TRBJ2-1; 7 bases are a match to TRBD2. CDR1 and CDR2 (germline): SGHVS, FNYEAQ. This CDR3 has 15 residues. Trimming took 4 bases from V and 15 from J; bases not matched to a gene: 18. This chain's CDR3 is CASSSELRLAHVPFF. The CDR3 region has the DNA TGTGCCAGCAGCTCCGAACTTCGACTAGCTCATGTGCCGTTCTTC.

This clone appeared a few times. V is TRBV29-1 and J is TRBJ2-3; the match to TRBD2 covers 10 bases. The CDR3 totals 15 residues. Unmatched junction bases numbered 8, after V lost 2 bases and J lost 6 bases. Germline V gene lookup returns CDR1 SQVTM and CDR2 ANQGSEA. This chain's CDR3 is CSVESPSGSRDTQYF. In DNA form, the CDR3 reads TGCAGCGTTGAAAGTCCTAGCGGGAGTCGGGATACGCAGTATTTT.

As DNA, the CDR3 is TGTGCCAGCAGCTTGGGACAGTTAGACACCGGGGAGCTGTTTTTT. This translates into CASSLGQLDTGELFF. The rearrangement joins TRBV5-6 to TRBJ2-2, with D possibly TRBD1 on 5 matching bases. The CDR3 runs 15 residues. The V and J ends lost 0 bases and 3 bases respectively, with 9 bases between them. CDR1 SGHDT and CDR2 YYEEEE come from the germline V gene.

This clone was counted a few times. The CDR3 region is CASSFGPNSNQPQHF. The CDR3 DNA follows: TGTGCCAGCAGCTTTGGGCCGAATAGCAATCAGCCCCAGCATTTT. This rearrangement joins TRBV7-2 to TRBJ1-5; D is ambiguous. Looked up from germline, CDR1 is SGHTA and CDR2 is FQGNSA. Trimming pared 3 bases from V and 0 bases from J, leaving 9 bases between. The CDR3 is 15 amino acids.

This clone has just a few counts. This chain uses TRBV28 with TRBJ1-2, with TRBD1 as a possible D gene (5 bases). This CDR3 region has 14 residues. Germline V lookup: CDR1 MDHEN, CDR2 SYDVKM. Trimming took off 5 bases at V and 5 bases at J, with 15 bases between the two ends. DNA for the CDR3: TGTGCCAGCAGTCCCGTAAACCAGGGTTATGGCTACACCTTC. It codes for CASSPVNQGYGYTF.

This clone was counted only a few times. The rearrangement uses TRBV19 and TRBJ2-7; 8 bases agree with TRBD1. CDR1 and CDR2 (germline): LNHDA, SQIVND (reference sequence). The CDR3 length is 15 residues. V gave up 3 bases and J gave up 0 bases; unmatched junction bases: 4. The CDR3 here is CASSIETGASYEQYF. CDR3 in DNA: TGTGCCAGTAGTATCGAGACAGGGGCCTCCTACGAGCAGTACTTC.

This clone has just a few counts. The rearrangement links TRBV30 to TRBJ1-1, with D perhaps TRBD1 (6 bases). CDR1 is GTSNPN and CDR2 is SVGIG in the germline V gene (reference sequence). This CDR3 has 13 amino acids. V was clipped by 1 base and J by 5 bases, with 11 bases between them. CDR3 protein: CAWSGQGQTEAFF. In nucleotides, the CDR3 is TGTGCCTGGAGTGGTCAGGGGCAAACTGAAGCTTTCTTT.

In this sample, this clone turned up a few times. The chain recombines TRBV7-9 with TRBJ1-5, with D perhaps matching TRBD1 (6 bases). This CDR3 spans 13 amino acids. CDR1 SEHNR and CDR2 FQNEAQ come from the germline V gene (reference sequence). Trimming shortened V by 5 bases and J by 7 bases, and 12 bases separated the two germline ends. In nucleotides, the CDR3 is TGTGCCAGCAGCCAAGCGGGGGGCCAGCCCCAGCATTTT. It yields the protein CASSQAGGQPQHF. Looking up the rest from reference TRBV7-9 and TRBJ1-5 gives the full variable domain: DTGVSQNPRHKITKRGQNVTFRCDPISEHNRLYWYRQTLGQGPEFLTYFQNEAQLEKSRLLSDRFSAERPKGSFSTLEIQRTEQGDSAMYLCASSQAGGQPQHFGDGTRLSIL.

This clone has a handful of counts. The chain uses TRBV7-9 and TRBJ2-4, with 7 bases aligning to TRBD1. V shed 6 bases and J 2 bases; nucleotides not matched to a gene: 7. CDR3 length: 15 amino acids. CDR1 is SEHNR and CDR2 is FQNEAQ in the germline V gene (reference sequence). The chain's CDR3 is CASSLLGQSKNIQYF. The CDR3 DNA reads TGTGCCAGCAGTTTGCTGGGACAGTCCAAAAACATTCAGTACTTC.

The V and J genes are TRBV9 and TRBJ1-2, with D maybe TRBD1 (6 bases). The germline CDR1 and CDR2 sequences are SGDLS and YYNGEE. Trimming cost V 4 bases and J 0 bases, with 13 bases left between them. The CDR3 contains 15 residues. CDR3 coding DNA: TGTGCCAGCAGCCCCGACAGGCCTGCTAACTATGGCTACACCTTC. It specifies CASSPDRPANYGYTF. Combining the CDR3 with reference TRBV9 and TRBJ1-2 gives the whole variable domain DSGVTQTPKHLITATGQRVTLRCSPRSGDLSVYWYQQSLDQGLQFLIQYYNGEERAKGNILERFSAQQFPDLHSELNLSSLELGDSALYFCASSPDRPANYGYTFGSGTRLTVV.

The V gene is TRBV15, the J gene TRBJ1-2, with 8 positions matching TRBD1. J gave up 3 bases and V 1 base, and 4 bases lay outside the gene matches. The length of the CDR3 is 15 residues. Per the germline V gene, CDR1 is LNHNV and CDR2 is YYDKDF (reference sequence). CDR3 sequence: CATSRAGTGYYGYTF. The CDR3 DNA is TGTGCCACCAGCAGAGCCGGGACAGGCTACTATGGCTACACCTTC.

On this clone: Other DNA variants within this sample encode the same CDR3. The chain is built from TRBV18 and TRBJ2-5; D call uncertain. CDR3 size: 11 residues. Germline lookup yields CDR1 KGHSH and CDR2 LQKENI. The V and J ends lost 6 bases and 2 bases respectively, with 4 bases between them. CDR3 DNA: TGTGCCAGCTCGCAGCAAGAGACCCAGTACTTC. This codes for CASSQQETQYF.